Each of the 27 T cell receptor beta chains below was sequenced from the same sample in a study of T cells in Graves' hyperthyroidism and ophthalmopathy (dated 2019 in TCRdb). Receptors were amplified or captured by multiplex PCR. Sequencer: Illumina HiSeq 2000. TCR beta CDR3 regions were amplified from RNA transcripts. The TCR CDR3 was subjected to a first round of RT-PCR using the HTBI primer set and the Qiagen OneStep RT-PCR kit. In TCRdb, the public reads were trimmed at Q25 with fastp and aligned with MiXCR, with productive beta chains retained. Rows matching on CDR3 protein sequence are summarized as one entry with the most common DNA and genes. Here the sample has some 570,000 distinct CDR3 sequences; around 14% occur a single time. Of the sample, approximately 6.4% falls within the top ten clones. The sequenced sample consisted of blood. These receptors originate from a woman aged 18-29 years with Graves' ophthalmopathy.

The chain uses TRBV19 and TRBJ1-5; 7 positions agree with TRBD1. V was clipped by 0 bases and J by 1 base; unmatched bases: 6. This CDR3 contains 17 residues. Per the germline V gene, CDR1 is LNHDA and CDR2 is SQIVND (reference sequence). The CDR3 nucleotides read TGTGCCAGTAGTATAGATTCAGGGGGACTCAGCAATCAGCCCCAGCATTTT. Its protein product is CASSIDSGGLSNQPQHF.

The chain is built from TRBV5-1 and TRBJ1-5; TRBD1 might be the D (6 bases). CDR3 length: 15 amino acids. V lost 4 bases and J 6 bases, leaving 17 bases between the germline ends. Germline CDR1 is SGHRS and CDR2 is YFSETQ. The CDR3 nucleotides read TGCGCCAGCAGCCCCTCACAGGGTAGAGGTCAGCCCCAGCATTTT. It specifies CASSPSQGRGQPQHF.

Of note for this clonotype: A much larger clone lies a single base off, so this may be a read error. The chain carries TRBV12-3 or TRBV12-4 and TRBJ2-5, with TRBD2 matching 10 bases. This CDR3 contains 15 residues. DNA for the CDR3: TGTACCAGCAGCCACCGGACTAGCGGCCAAGAGACCCAGTACTTC. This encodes CTSSHRTSGQETQYF.

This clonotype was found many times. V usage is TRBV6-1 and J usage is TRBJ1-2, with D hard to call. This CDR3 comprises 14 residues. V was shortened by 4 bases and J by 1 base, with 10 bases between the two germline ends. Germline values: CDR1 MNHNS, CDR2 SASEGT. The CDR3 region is CASSGDARNYGYTF. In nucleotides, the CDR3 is TGTGCCAGCAGTGGAGACGCCCGTAACTATGGCTACACCTTC.

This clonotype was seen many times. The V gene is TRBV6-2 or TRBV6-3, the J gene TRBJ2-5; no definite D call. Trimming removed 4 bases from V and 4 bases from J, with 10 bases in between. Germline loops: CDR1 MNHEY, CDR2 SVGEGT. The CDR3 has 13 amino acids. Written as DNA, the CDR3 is TGTGCCAGCAGTTCGGAACAGATAGAGACCCAGTACTTC. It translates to CASSSEQIETQYF.

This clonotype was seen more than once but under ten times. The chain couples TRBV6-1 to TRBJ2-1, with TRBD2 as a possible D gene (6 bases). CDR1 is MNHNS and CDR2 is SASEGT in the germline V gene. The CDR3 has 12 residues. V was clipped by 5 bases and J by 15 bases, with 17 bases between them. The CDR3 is CASSSAGLPGFF. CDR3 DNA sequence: TGTGCCAGCAGTTCAGCGGGCCTTCCAGGGTTCTTC.

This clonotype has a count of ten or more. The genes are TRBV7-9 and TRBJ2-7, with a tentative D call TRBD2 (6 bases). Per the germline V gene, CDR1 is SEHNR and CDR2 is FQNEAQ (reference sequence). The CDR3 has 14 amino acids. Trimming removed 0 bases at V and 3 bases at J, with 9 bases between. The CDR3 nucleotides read TGTGCCAGCAGCTTAGCCGGGACTTTCTACGAGCAGTACTTC. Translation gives CASSLAGTFYEQYF.

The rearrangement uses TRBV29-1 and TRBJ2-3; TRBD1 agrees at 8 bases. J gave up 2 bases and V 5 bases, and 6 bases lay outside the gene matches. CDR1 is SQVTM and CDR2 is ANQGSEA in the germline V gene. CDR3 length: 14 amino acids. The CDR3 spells CSVSTGEDTDTQYF. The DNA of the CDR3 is TGCAGCGTTTCGACAGGGGAAGACACAGATACGCAGTATTTT.

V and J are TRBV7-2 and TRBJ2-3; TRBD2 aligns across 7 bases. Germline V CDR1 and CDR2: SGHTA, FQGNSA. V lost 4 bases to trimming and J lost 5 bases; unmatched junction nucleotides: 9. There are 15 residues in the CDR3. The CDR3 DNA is TGTGCCAGCAGCTCACTAGCGTTTTCAGAAGATACGCAGTATTTT. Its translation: CASSSLAFSEDTQYF. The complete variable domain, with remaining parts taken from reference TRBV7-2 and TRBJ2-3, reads GAGVSQSPSNKVTEKGKDVELRCDPISGHTALYWYRQSLGQGLEFLIYFQGNSAPDKSGLPSDRFSAERTGGSVSTLTIQRTQQEDSAVYLCASSSLAFSEDTQYFGPGTRLTVL.

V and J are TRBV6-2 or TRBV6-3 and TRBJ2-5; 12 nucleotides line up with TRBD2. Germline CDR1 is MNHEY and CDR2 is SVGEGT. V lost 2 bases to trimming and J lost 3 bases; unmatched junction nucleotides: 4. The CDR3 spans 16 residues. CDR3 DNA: TGTGCCAGCAGTTACCCGACTAGCGGGAGCAAAGAGACCCAGTACTTC. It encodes CASSYPTSGSKETQYF.

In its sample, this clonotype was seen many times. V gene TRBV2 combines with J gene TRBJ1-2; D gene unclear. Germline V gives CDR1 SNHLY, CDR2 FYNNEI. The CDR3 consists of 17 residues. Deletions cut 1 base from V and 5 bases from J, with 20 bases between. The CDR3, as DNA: TGTGCCAGCAGTGAAGTCCGCCGGGATACCAGAGGTTATGGCTACACCTTC. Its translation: CASSEVRRDTRGYGYTF.

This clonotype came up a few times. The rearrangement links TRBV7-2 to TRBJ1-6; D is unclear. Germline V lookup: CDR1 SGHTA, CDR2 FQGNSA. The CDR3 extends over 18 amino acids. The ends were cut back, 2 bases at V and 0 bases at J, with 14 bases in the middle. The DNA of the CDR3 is TGTGCCAGCAGCTTATTTGGACGGGAAAGCTCCTATAATTCACCCCTCCACTTT. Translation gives CASSLFGRESSYNSPLHF.

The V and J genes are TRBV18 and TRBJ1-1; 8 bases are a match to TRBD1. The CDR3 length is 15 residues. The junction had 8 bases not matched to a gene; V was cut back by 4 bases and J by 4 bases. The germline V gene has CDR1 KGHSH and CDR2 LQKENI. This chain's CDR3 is CASSHGQGRVTEAFF. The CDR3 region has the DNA TGTGCCAGCTCACACGGACAGGGTAGGGTCACTGAAGCTTTCTTT.

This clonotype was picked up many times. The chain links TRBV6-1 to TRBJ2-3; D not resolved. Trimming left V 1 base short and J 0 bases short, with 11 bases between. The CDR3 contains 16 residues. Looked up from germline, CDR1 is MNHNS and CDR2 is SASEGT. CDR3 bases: TGTGCCAGCAGTGAAGGCAGGACCGCTAGCACAGATACGCAGTATTTT. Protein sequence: CASSEGRTASTDTQYF.

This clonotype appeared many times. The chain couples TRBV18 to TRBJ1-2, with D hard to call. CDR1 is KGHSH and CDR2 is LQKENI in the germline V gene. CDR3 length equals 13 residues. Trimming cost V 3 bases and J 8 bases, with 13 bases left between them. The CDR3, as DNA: TGTGCCAGCTCACCCTACGGTTCGATAGGCTACACCTTC. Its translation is CASSPYGSIGYTF.

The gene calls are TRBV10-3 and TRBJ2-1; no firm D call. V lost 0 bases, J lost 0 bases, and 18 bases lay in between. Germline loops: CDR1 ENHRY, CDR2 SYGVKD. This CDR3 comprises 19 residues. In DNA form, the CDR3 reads TGTGCCATCAGTGAGTCCTACCCGGAAACGGGTCGCTCCTACAATGAGCAGTTCTTC. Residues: CAISESYPETGRSYNEQFF.

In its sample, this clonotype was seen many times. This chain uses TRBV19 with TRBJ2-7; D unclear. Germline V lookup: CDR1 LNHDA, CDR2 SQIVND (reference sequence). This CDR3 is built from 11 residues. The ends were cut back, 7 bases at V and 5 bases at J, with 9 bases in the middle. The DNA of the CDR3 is TGTGCCAGTACCATTATCGACGAGCAGTACTTC. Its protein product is CASTIIDEQYF.

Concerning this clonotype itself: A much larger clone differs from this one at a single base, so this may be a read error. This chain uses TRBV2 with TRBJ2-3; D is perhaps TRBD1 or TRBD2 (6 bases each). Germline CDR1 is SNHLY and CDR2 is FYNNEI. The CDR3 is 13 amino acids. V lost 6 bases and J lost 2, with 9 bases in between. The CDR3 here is CASRGGHTDTQYF. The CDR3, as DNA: TGTGCCAGCAGGGGGGGACACACAGATACGCAGTATTTT.

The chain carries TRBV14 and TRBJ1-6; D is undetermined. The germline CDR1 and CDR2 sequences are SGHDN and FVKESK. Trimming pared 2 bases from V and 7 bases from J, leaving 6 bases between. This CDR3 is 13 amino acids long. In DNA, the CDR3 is TGTGCCAGCAGCCAATCATTCAATTCACCCCTCCACTTT. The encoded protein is CASSQSFNSPLHF.

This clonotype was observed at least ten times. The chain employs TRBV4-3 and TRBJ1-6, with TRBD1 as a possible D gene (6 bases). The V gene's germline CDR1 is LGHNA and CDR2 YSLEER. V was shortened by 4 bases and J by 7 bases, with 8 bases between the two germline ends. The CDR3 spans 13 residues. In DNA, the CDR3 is TGCGCCAGCAGCCTAACAGGGAATTCACCCCTCCACTTT. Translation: CASSLTGNSPLHF.

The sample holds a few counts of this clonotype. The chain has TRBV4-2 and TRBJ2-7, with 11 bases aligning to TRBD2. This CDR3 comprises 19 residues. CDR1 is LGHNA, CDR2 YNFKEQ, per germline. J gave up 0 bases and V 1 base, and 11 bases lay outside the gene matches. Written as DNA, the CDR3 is TGTGCCAGCAGCCAAGGCGAACTAGCGGGAGTAGGGAGCTCCTACGAGCAGTACTTC. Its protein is CASSQGELAGVGSSYEQYF.

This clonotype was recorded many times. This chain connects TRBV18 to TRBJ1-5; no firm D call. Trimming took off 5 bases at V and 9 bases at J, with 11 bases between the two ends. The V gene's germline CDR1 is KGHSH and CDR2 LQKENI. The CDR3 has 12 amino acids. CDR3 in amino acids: CASSEAEAPQHF. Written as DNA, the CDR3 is TGTGCCAGCTCAGAGGCCGAGGCGCCCCAGCATTTT.

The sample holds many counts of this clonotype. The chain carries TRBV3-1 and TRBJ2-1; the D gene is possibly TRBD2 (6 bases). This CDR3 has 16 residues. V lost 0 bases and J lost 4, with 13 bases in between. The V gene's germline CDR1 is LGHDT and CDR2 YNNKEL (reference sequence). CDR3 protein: CASSQDQVADYNEQFF. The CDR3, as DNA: TGTGCCAGCAGCCAAGATCAGGTAGCGGATTACAATGAGCAGTTCTTC.

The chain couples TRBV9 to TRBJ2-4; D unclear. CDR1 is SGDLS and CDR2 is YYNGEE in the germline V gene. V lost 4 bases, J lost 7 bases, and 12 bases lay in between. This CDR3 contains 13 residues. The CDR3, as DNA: TGTGCCAGCAGCCCCTCTGATGAGAACATTCAGTACTTC. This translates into CASSPSDENIQYF.

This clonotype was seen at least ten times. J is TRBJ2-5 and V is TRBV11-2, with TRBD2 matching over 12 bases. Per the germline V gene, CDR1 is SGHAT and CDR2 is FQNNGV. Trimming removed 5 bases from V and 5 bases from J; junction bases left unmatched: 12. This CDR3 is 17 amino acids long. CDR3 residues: CASSHWTSGIPVETQYF. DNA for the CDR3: TGTGCCAGCAGCCACTGGACTAGCGGGATTCCCGTGGAGACCCAGTACTTC.

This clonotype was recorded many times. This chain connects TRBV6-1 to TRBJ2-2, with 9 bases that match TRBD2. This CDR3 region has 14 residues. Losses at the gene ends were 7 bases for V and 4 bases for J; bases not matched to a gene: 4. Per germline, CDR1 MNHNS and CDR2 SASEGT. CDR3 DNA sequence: TGTGCCAGCACGCGGGAGGGTATCACCGGGGAGCTGTTTTTT. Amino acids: CASTREGITGELFF.

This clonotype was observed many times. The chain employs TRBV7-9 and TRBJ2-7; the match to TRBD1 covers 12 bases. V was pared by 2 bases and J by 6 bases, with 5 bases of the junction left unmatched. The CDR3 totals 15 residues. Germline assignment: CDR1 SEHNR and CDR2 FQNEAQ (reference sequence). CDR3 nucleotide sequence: TGTGCCAGCAGCTTAAGTGGGACAGGGGGCCTCGAGCAGTACTTC. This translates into CASSLSGTGGLEQYF.